Given below is one T cell receptor beta chain in context. Its antigen is not identified. The sample belongs to a study of cytomegalovirus exposure and HLA in healthy donors. Overall study context: Of the donors genotyped, several hundred in all, 75% to 85% fell in the Caucasian-associated ancestry cluster. General observations from the study: Productive status was seen about 87% or about 30% of the time for most TCR beta V segments in an earlier analysis.

The donors were healthy bone marrow donors. Nominal health characterized the donors when sampled, though unrecorded immune exposures were likely. Use of 60 Vbeta and 13 Jbeta primers characterized the PCR. Using immunoSEQ multiplex PCR, the repertoire was profiled, and TCRdb retains in-frame clones only, with some absent. The table gives 65,000 to 95,000 clones; the top ten clones make up roughly 8% of it. The receptor's source is a female donor in good health and CMV-seropositive. Sequenced material: PBMCs.

The CDR3 coding sequence is TGTGCCAGCAGTGAAGGACGGAGGGGCAATCAGCCCCAGCATTTT. This encodes CASSEGRRGNQPQHF. The rearrangement links TRBV6-1 to TRBJ1-5; D remains unclear. This CDR3 is built from 15 residues. V lost 1 base and J 2 bases, leaving 9 bases between the germline ends. The germline V gene encodes CDR1 MNHNS and CDR2 SASEGT.